The 10 T cell receptor beta chains listed next were all sequenced from one sample in a study of cytomegalovirus exposure and HLA in healthy donors (dated by TCRdb to the late 2010s). The library was obtained by the immunoSEQ multiplex PCR assay. The multiplex PCR relied on a mix of 60 forward primers for TCR Vbeta segments and 13 reverse primers for TCR Jbeta segments. TCRdb stores this immuneACCESS table with in-frame sequences only. Part of the clones is absent; in the studies checked, under half of the shortfall reflects unresolved V genes, and no reason is known for the rest. The sample records some 150,000 clones, nearly 80% of which are singletons. Jointly, the top ten make up approximately 0.66% of the sample. Sample: PBMCs. The receptor source for this set is a male donor in good health and CMV-seronegative.

Concerning this clone itself: The germline gene is not matched at one end of the junction; a read error may be the cause. V and J are TRBV7-9 and TRBJ1-4; D is ambiguous. In germline, CDR1 is SEHNR, CDR2 FQNEAQ (reference sequence). This CDR3 is built from 14 residues. As DNA, the CDR3 is TGTTCCAGCAGCCCTCGGCGAGGTAATGAAAAACTGTTTTTT. The encoded protein is CSSSPRRGNEKLFF.

This clone was picked up one time. The genes are TRBV7-2 and TRBJ2-3; TRBD2 aligns across 14 bases. Germline V CDR1 and CDR2: SGHTA, FQGNSA. With 4 bases clipped from V and 4 bases from J, the junction kept 10 bases outside the gene matches. The CDR3 spans 18 residues. CDR3 sequence: CASSYRGTSGSWSDTQYF. The CDR3 DNA is TGTGCCAGCAGCTACAGGGGGACTAGCGGGAGTTGGTCAGATACGCAGTATTTT.

V and J are TRBV5-1 and TRBJ2-3; no definite D call. The germline V and J ends were trimmed by 2 bases and 4 bases, with 8 bases remaining between them. Germline CDR1 and CDR2: SGHRS and YFSETQ. The CDR3 loop spans 13 amino acids. CDR3 bases: TGCGCCAGCAGCTTCGTTCTAGCAGATACGCAGTATTTT. Protein: CASSFVLADTQYF. Looking up the rest from reference TRBV5-1 and TRBJ2-3 gives the full variable domain: KAGVTQTPRYLIKTRGQQVTLSCSPISGHRSVSWYQQTPGQGLQFLFEYFSETQRNKGNFPGRFSGRQFSNSRSEMNVSTLELGDSALYLCASSFVLADTQYFGPGTRLTVL.

In DNA form, the CDR3 reads TGCGCCAGCAGCTTGGAAGGGCGAGGGAACGAGCAGTACTTC. Amino acid sequence: CASSLEGRGNEQYF. This chain connects TRBV5-1 to TRBJ2-7, with D maybe TRBD2 (5 bases). Trimming took off 0 bases at V and 5 bases at J, with 12 bases between the two ends. From germline, CDR1 is SGHRS and CDR2 YFSETQ. The CDR3 covers 14 residues.

This sequence joins TRBV4-3 and TRBJ2-2, with a weak D call TRBD1 (5 bases). CDR1 is LGHNA, CDR2 YSLEER, per germline. V was clipped by 4 bases and J by 0 bases, with 9 bases between them. There are 15 residues in the CDR3. CDR3 sequence reads: CASSPQVPNTGELFF. CDR3 nucleotides: TGCGCCAGCAGCCCACAGGTTCCGAACACCGGGGAGCTGTTTTTT.

The J gene is TRBJ2-3, the V gene TRBV6-5, with 7 bases aligning to TRBD2. CDR3 length equals 15 residues. V dropped 6 bases and J dropped 5; count of bases not matched to a gene: 11. The germline CDR1 and CDR2 sequences are MNHEY and SVGAGI. DNA for the CDR3: TGTGCCAGCAGCCGACTAGCTCAGTGGGGAGATACGCAGTATTTT. Translation: CASSRLAQWGDTQYF.

The rearrangement uses TRBV11-1 and TRBJ2-5; unclear D gene. The closer fit of TRBJ2-7 to the DNA end suggests the J call may be wrong. This CDR3 is built from 16 residues. Germline CDR1 is SGHAT and CDR2 is FQDESV (reference sequence). This chain's CDR3 is CASSLSDTSYPYEQYF. The CDR3 DNA follows: TGTGCCAGCAGCTTGTCCGACACAAGTTACCCCTACGAGCAGTACTTC.

The chain has TRBV30 and TRBJ2-2; 8 bases line up with TRBD1. The germline CDR1 and CDR2 sequences are GTSNPN and SVGIG (reference sequence). V dropped 2 bases and J dropped 7; count of bases not matched to a gene: 12. This CDR3 has 16 amino acids. In nucleotides, the CDR3 is TGTGCCTGGAGTCGGCATGAGACAGGGGCGGGCGGGGAGCTGTTTTTT. Residues: CAWSRHETGAGGELFF.

The chain recombines TRBV6-6 with TRBJ1-2, with D tentatively TRBD1 (6 bases). V was pared by 0 bases and J by 3 bases, with 8 bases between. CDR3 length: 14 amino acids. The V gene's germline CDR1 is MNHNY and CDR2 SVGAGI (reference sequence). The CDR3 DNA reads as TGTGCCAGCAGTTACTCGGACAGCCACTATGGCTACACCTTC. Protein: CASSYSDSHYGYTF.

The chain has TRBV4-3 and TRBJ2-1, with D maybe TRBD1 (5 bases). The V gene's germline CDR1 is LGHNA and CDR2 YSLEER. V lost 1 base and J lost 3, with 13 bases in between. This CDR3 is built from 16 residues. CDR3 nucleotides: TGCGCCAGCAGCCAAGTGGGGCGAACAGACTACAATGAGCAGTTCTTC. This gives the protein CASSQVGRTDYNEQFF.